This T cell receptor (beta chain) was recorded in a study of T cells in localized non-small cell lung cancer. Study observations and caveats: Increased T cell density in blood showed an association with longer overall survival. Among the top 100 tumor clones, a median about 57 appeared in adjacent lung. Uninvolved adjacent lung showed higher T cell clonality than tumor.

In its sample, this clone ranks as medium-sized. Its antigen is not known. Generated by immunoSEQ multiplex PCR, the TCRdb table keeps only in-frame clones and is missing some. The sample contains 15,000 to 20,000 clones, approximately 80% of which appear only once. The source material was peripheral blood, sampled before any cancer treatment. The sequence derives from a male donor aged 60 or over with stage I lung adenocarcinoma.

CDR3 residues: CASSQDTADRIGSYEQYF. DNA of the CDR3: TGCGCCAGCAGCCAAGATACGGCGGACAGGATAGGATCGTACGAGCAGTACTTC. The genes are TRBV4-1 and TRBJ2-7; 7 nucleotides match TRBD1. The CDR3 is 18 residues long. V lost 0 bases to trimming and J lost 4 bases; unmatched junction nucleotides: 15. The germline V gene has CDR1 MGHRA and CDR2 YSYEKL.